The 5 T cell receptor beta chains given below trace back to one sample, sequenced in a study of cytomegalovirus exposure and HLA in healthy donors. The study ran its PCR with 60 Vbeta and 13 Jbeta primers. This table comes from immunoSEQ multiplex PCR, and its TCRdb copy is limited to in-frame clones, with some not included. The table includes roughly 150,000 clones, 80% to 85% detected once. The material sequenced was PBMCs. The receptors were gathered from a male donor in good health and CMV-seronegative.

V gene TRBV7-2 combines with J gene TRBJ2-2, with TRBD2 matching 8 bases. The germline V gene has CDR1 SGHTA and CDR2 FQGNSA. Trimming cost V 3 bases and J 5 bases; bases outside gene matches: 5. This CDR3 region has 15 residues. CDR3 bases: TGTGCCAGCAGCTTGTCGGGAGGGAGGACCGGGGAGCTGTTTTTT. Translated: CASSLSGGRTGELFF. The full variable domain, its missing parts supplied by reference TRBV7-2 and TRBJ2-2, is GAGVSQSPSNKVTEKGKDVELRCDPISGHTALYWYRQSLGQGLEFLIYFQGNSAPDKSGLPSDRFSAERTGGSVSTLTIQRTQQEDSAVYLCASSLSGGRTGELFFGEGSRLTVL.

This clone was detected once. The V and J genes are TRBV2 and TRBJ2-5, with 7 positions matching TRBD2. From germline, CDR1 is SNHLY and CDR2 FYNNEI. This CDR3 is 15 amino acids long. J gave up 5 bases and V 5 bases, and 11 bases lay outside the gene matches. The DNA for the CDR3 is TGTGCCAGCAGTCTAGAAACTAGCGCTGACGAGACCCAGTACTTC. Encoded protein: CASSLETSADETQYF.

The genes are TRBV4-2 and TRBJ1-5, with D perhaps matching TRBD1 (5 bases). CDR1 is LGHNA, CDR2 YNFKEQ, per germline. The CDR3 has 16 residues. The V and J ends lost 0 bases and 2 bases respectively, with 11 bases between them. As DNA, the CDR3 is TGTGCCAGCAGCCAAGAGAGAGTAGGGGGCAATCAGCCCCAGCATTTT. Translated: CASSQERVGGNQPQHF.

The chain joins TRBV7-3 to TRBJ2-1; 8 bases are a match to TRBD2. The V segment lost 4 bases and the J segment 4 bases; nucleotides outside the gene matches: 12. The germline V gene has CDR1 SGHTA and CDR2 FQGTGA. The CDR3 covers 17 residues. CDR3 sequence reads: CASSYRGGGRGYNEQFF. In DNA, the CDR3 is TGTGCCAGCAGCTACCGGGGGGGCGGGAGAGGTTACAATGAGCAGTTCTTC.

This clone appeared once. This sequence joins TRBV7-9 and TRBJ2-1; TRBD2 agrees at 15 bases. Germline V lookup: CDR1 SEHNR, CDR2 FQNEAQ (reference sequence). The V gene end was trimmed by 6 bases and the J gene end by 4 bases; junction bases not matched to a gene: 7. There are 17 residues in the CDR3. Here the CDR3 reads CASSTWTSGRGYNEQFF. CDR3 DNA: TGTGCCAGCAGTACATGGACTAGCGGGAGGGGTTACAATGAGCAGTTCTTC.